Detailed here is one T cell receptor beta chain. What it binds is unknown. The data were taken from a study of T cell responses to AZD1222 COVID-19 vaccine. Assay: immunoSEQ multiplex PCR; the TCRdb copy retains only in-frame clones and omits some. Of 50,000 or so clones listed, about nine tenths are singletons. With 6 bases removed from V and 7 bases from J, the gap between germline ends came to 15 bases. Germline loops: CDR1 MDHEN, CDR2 SYDVKM. The CDR3 is 13 amino acids. Findings and limits, study-wide: A mostly white British donor set with more females was recruited, and clonal diversity was possibly underestimated. AZD1222 recipients seropositive at baseline numbered only six. Compared with day 0, the breadth and depth of the Spike-specific TCR repertoire rose significantly after two doses of AZD1222.

This clonotype originated in an adult who received the AZD1222 COVID-19 vaccine. The chain combines TRBV28 with TRBJ1-1, with TRBD1 as a possible D gene (5 bases). This sample comprised peripheral blood, obtained 28 days after the second AZD1222 dose. CDR3 DNA: TGTGCCAGCAGCCGTCCGGGGCCTGTTGAAGCTTTCTTT. Encoded protein: CASSRPGPVEAFF.